These T cell receptor beta chains were read from a single sample in a study of graft-versus-host responses after intestinal transplantation. The table came from immunoSEQ multiplex PCR; TCRdb's copy has only in-frame clones and leaves some out. The data show 20,000 to 25,000 clones, 44% seen once. The specimen was alloreactive CD8+ T cells from a mixed lymphocyte reaction culture, collected before transplantation. These receptors were collected from a human patient who was an organ donor for intestinal transplantation. CDR3s include the opening cysteine and the closing phenylalanine or tryptophan. Fields, in order: CDR3 length, J gene, D gene, V gene, clone size, CDR3 protein, CDR3 DNA. A D gene is named only where the DNA matches it firmly. Only part of the rows carry a size: once, few, many, or a class if the clone is expanded.

15	TRBJ2-2	-	TRBV21-1	-	CASSKGTANTGELFF	TGTGCCAGCAGCAAAGGGACAGCGAACACCGGGGAGCTGTTTTTT
14	TRBJ1-1	-	TRBV6-6	few	CASSSGGVNTEAFF	TGTGCCAGCAGCTCTGGAGGGGTCAACACTGAAGCTTTCTTT
15	TRBJ2-7	-	TRBV27	-	CASSFFGGIGYEQYF	TGTGCCAGCAGTTTCTTTGGCGGGATTGGGTACGAGCAGTACTTC
17	TRBJ2-2	-	TRBV19	few	CASSMIFATRDTGELFF	TGTGCCAGTAGTATGATTTTTGCCACTAGGGACACCGGGGAGCTGTTTTTT
16	TRBJ1-3	-	TRBV5-1	few	CASSLEEAPSGNTIYF	TGCGCCAGCAGCTTGGAAGAGGCCCCCTCTGGAAACACCATATATTTT
14	TRBJ2-3	-	TRBV11-3	-	CASSLAGVTDTQYF	TGTGCCAGCAGCTTAGCGGGAGTAACAGATACGCAGTATTTT
13	TRBJ1-3	TRBD1	TRBV13	-	CASSWGQGNTIYF	TGTGCCAGCAGCTGGGGACAGGGGAACACCATATATTTT
15	TRBJ2-3	-	TRBV6-4	-	CASGPRLPCTDTQYF	TGTGCCAGCGGCCCTCGGCTACCTTGCACAGATACGCAGTATTTT
16	TRBJ2-1	TRBD1	TRBV4-1	few	CASSQVGQGAHNEQFF	TGCGCCAGCAGCCAAGTAGGGCAGGGGGCTCACAATGAGCAGTTCTTC
15	TRBJ1-2	TRBD1	TRBV5-3	-	CASSTRTGNYYGYTF	TGTGCCAGCAGCACCCGGACAGGGAATTACTATGGCTACACCTTC
15	TRBJ1-1	-	TRBV2	few	CASSYTGTANTEAFF	TGTGCCAGCAGTTACACCGGGACGGCGAACACTGAAGCTTTCTTT
15	TRBJ2-3	-	TRBV2	few	CASSQFGELTDTQYF	TGTGCCAGCAGTCAATTTGGGGAACTCACAGATACGCAGTATTTT
13	TRBJ1-2	-	TRBV7-9	few	CASSQSTEYGYTF	TGTGCCAGCAGCCAGTCTACCGAGTATGGCTACACCTTC
15	TRBJ2-7	TRBD1	TRBV19	-	CASSPSQGAYYEQYF	TGTGCCAGTAGTCCCAGTCAGGGGGCGTATTACGAGCAGTACTTC
14	TRBJ2-1	-	TRBV6-5	-	CASSYSVSSDEQFF	TGTGCCAGCAGTTACTCTGTGTCTAGCGATGAGCAGTTCTTC
12	TRBJ1-5	-	TRBV7-2	few	CASSLGGQPQHF	TGTGCCAGCAGCTTAGGGGGTCAGCCCCAGCATTTT
14	TRBJ2-3	-	TRBV27	-	CASSLSYGTDTQYF	TGTGCCAGCAGTTTATCCTATGGGACAGATACGCAGTATTTT
15	TRBJ1-5	-	TRBV6-5	-	CASSYSGGGYQPQHF	TGTGCCAGCAGTTACTCGGGGGGGGGCTATCAGCCCCAGCATTTT
14	TRBJ1-1	-	TRBV28	-	CASSPWTENTEAFF	TGTGCCAGCAGTCCATGGACGGAGAACACTGAAGCTTTCTTT
15	TRBJ1-3	-	TRBV5-1	-	CASSLGWTSGNTIYF	TGCGCCAGCAGCTTGGGTTGGACCTCTGGAAACACCATATATTTT
13	TRBJ1-4	-	TRBV5-1	-	CASSIGTLEKLFF	TGCGCCAGCAGCATTGGGACCCTTGAAAAACTGTTTTTT
11	TRBJ2-1	-	TRBV7-9	few	CASLWGTEQFF	TGTGCCAGTCTTTGGGGGACTGAGCAGTTCTTC
12	TRBJ2-1	-	TRBV10-2	-	CASSRLQGGQFF	TGCGCCAGCAGTAGGTTACAGGGTGGGCAGTTCTTC
15	TRBJ2-3	-	TRBV5-7	-	CASSLGFGSTDTQYF	TGTGCCAGCAGCTTAGGATTCGGCAGCACAGATACGCAGTATTTT
15	TRBJ1-2	TRBD1	TRBV4-2	-	CASSPIRGLNYGYTF	TGTGCCAGCAGCCCTATAAGGGGGCTAAACTATGGCTACACCTTC
12	TRBJ1-2	-	TRBV19	few	CASRSGNYGYTF	TGTGCCAGCCGTTCGGGTAACTATGGCTACACCTTC
13	TRBJ2-3	-	TRBV11-2	-	CASSGEWADTQYF	TGTGCCAGCAGCGGGGAGTGGGCAGATACGCAGTATTTT
21	TRBJ2-2	-	TRBV7-6	few	CASSLATNGVYRGGNTGELFF	TGTGCCAGCAGCTTAGCGACAAACGGGGTTTACAGGGGGGGAAACACCGGGGAGCTGTTTTTT
20	TRBJ2-3	-	TRBV21-1	-	CASSKNGRPKSGRSTDTQYF	TGTGCCAGCAGCAAAAATGGGCGCCCTAAGAGCGGGAGGAGCACAGATACGCAGTATTTT
13	TRBJ1-3	-	TRBV30	-	CAWSWGTGNTIYF	TGTGCCTGGAGCTGGGGGACGGGAAACACCATATATTTT
14	TRBJ1-2	TRBD1	TRBV27	-	CASNDFRGLGGYTF	TGTGCCAGCAATGACTTCAGGGGGCTAGGAGGCTACACCTTC